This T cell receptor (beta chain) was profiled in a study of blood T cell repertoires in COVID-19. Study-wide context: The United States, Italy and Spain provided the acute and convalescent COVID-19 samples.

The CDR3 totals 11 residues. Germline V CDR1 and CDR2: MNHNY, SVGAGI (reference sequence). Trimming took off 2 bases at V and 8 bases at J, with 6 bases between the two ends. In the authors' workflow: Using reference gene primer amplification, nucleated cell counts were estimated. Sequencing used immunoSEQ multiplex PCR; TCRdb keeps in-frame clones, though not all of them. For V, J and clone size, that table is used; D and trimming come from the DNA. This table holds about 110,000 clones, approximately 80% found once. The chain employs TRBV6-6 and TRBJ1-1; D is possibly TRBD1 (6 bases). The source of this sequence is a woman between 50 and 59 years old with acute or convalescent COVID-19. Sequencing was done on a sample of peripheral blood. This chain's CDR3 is CASSYQGEAFF. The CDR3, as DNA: TGTGCCAGCAGTTACCAGGGGGAAGCTTTCTTT.